These 14 T cell receptor beta chains came from one sample sequenced in a study of spatial heterogeneity in lung cancer. Time point given: sample taken at primary tumor resection. TCRdb passed the 5' RACE reads through MiXCR, listing each CDR3 protein once. Of roughly 80,000 distinct CDR3 sequences listed, 7% to 9% are singletons. Sequenced here: PBMCs, sampled at surgery. The source of these receptors is a male donor with early-stage non-small cell lung cancer.

This clonotype has just a few counts. The rearrangement uses TRBV5-6 and TRBJ2-3; TRBD1 aligns across 10 bases. The CDR3 is 14 residues long. CDR1 and CDR2 (germline): SGHDT, YYEEEE. With 4 bases clipped from V and 6 bases from J, the junction kept 5 bases outside the gene matches. The CDR3: CASSPDRGTDTQYF. CDR3 sequence (DNA): TGTGCCAGCAGCCCGGACAGGGGGACCGATACGCAGTATTTT.

This chain connects TRBV4-1 to TRBJ2-7; 9 bases agree with TRBD1. The CDR3 spans 15 residues. Germline CDR1 MGHRA, CDR2 YSYEKL. Losses at the gene ends were 2 bases for V and 4 bases for J; bases not matched to a gene: 6. CDR3 loop: CASSQFTGQGYEQYF. The DNA of the CDR3 is TGCGCCAGCAGCCAATTTACGGGACAGGGATACGAGCAGTACTTC.

V is TRBV18 and J is TRBJ1-1; 8 bases fit TRBD1. Trimming removed 3 bases from V and 1 base from J; junction bases left unmatched: 16. Germline V CDR1 and CDR2: KGHSH, LQKENI. CDR3 size: 19 residues. The CDR3 spells CASSPTRTGNTLSNTEAFF. CDR3 in DNA: TGTGCCAGCTCACCGACCAGGACAGGGAATACACTCTCGAACACTGAAGCTTTCTTT.

There are many counts of this clonotype. The J gene is TRBJ2-7, the V gene TRBV29-1; D not certain. Germline V gives CDR1 SQVTM, CDR2 ANQGSEA. Trimming removed 4 bases from V and 4 bases from J, with 17 bases in between. This CDR3 is 14 amino acids long. For the CDR3, the DNA is TGCAGCGTTGGAAAAGACGGAGTGGGGTACGAGCAGTACTTC. It yields the protein CSVGKDGVGYEQYF.

This clonotype was detected many times. This rearrangement joins TRBV7-2 to TRBJ2-1; a weak D match, TRBD2 (6 bases). Germline V gene sequence: CDR1 SGHTA, CDR2 FQGNSA. The CDR3 runs 16 residues. The V end lost 3 bases, the J end lost 4 bases, and 16 bases lay between the germline ends. CDR3 loop: CASSFGGALYYNEQFF. The CDR3 nucleotides are TGTGCCAGCAGCTTCGGGGGAGCTCTTTATTACAATGAGCAGTTCTTC.

This clonotype was seen ten or more times. The V call is TRBV6-6, the J call TRBJ2-3; no reliable D call. Trimming pared 0 bases from V and 6 bases from J, leaving 4 bases between. Germline V gene data show CDR1 as MNHNY and CDR2 as SVGAGI (reference sequence). The CDR3 is made up of 12 amino acids. The CDR3 sequence: CASSYSSDTQYF. CDR3 coding DNA: TGTGCCAGCAGTTACTCGTCGGATACGCAGTATTTT.

The chain joins TRBV5-4 to TRBJ2-3; D gene unclear. CDR3 length: 16 amino acids. Trimming took off 0 bases at V and 0 bases at J, with 11 bases between the two ends. The V gene's germline CDR1 is SGHNT and CDR2 YYREEE (reference sequence). The CDR3 coding sequence is TGTGCCAGCAGCTTGGCTCGGGCTTCTAGCACAGATACGCAGTATTTT. This codes for CASSLARASSTDTQYF.

This clonotype was counted between two and nine times. This chain connects TRBV25-1 to TRBJ1-1, with D tentatively TRBD1 (6 bases). Germline lookup yields CDR1 MGHDK and CDR2 SYGVNS. CDR3 length: 15 amino acids. Trimming removed 2 bases at V and 0 bases at J, with 10 bases between. The CDR3 bases are TGTGCCAGCAGTGAAAGGCAGGGGTTGAACACTGAAGCTTTCTTT. This encodes CASSERQGLNTEAFF.

The table lists this clonotype with many counts. The chain couples TRBV4-1 to TRBJ2-7, with unresolved D. The CDR3 is made up of 15 amino acids. Trimming pared 2 bases from V and 3 bases from J, leaving 14 bases between. Germline CDR1 MGHRA, CDR2 YSYEKL. The CDR3 nucleotides read TGCGCCAGCAGCCAACTCCAGCCGACTGGCTACGAGCAGTACTTC. Amino acids: CASSQLQPTGYEQYF.

There are a few counts of this clonotype. Without the conserved terminal phenylalanine or tryptophan, this CDR3 likely stems from a read error. The DNA is left out, because the CDR3 cannot be placed on it with certainty; the CDR3 is given as TCRdb lists it. The chain recombines TRBV12-3 or TRBV12-4 with TRBJ1-1; the D call in the table, TRBD1, was not verified against the DNA. Termini included, the CDR3 measures 9 amino acids. The CDR3 protein is CASSRQPGT.

This clonotype has a count of ten or more. J is TRBJ1-1 and V is TRBV25-1, with D tentatively TRBD1 (5 bases). The CDR3 has 12 amino acids. Germline CDR1 MGHDK, CDR2 SYGVNS. Trimming cost V 1 base and J 11 bases, with 11 bases left between them. The CDR3 region is CASSEWGRDAFF. For the CDR3, the DNA is TGTGCCAGCAGTGAATGGGGCAGGGACGCTTTCTTT.

The chain joins TRBV5-1 to TRBJ2-6, with D possibly being TRBD1 or TRBD2 (5 bases each). Deletions cut 1 base from V and 0 bases from J, with 20 bases between. CDR1 and CDR2 from the germline V gene are SGHRS and YFSETQ. The CDR3 runs to 20 residues. The CDR3 here is CASSLYGAPIANSGANVLTF. Here the CDR3 DNA reads TGCGCCAGCAGCTTGTACGGGGCACCCATCGCGAACTCTGGGGCCAACGTCCTGACTTTC. Using reference TRBV5-1 and TRBJ2-6 for the parts outside the CDR3, the full variable domain is KAGVTQTPRYLIKTRGQQVTLSCSPISGHRSVSWYQQTPGQGLQFLFEYFSETQRNKGNFPGRFSGRQFSNSRSEMNVSTLELGDSALYLCASSLYGAPIANSGANVLTFGAGSRLTVL.

The table lists this clonotype with a few counts. The chain uses TRBV7-7 and TRBJ2-2; no definite D call. This CDR3 has 14 amino acids. The germline CDR1 and CDR2 sequences are SSHAT and FNYEAQ (reference sequence). V lost 1 base to trimming and J lost 2 bases, with 5 bases between them. The CDR3, as DNA: TGTGCCAGCAGCTTAGGGTCCAACACCGGGGAGCTGTTTTTT. Protein sequence: CASSLGSNTGELFF.

This clonotype was found a few times. The rearrangement uses TRBV27 and TRBJ1-5, with unresolved D. With 6 bases removed from V and 0 bases from J, the gap between germline ends came to 12 bases. The germline V gene encodes CDR1 MNHEY and CDR2 SMNVEV (reference sequence). The length of the CDR3 is 15 residues. The CDR3 DNA sequence: TGTGCCAGCAGAGAACTACCGGGTAGCAATCAGCCCCAGCATTTT. This translates into CASRELPGSNQPQHF.